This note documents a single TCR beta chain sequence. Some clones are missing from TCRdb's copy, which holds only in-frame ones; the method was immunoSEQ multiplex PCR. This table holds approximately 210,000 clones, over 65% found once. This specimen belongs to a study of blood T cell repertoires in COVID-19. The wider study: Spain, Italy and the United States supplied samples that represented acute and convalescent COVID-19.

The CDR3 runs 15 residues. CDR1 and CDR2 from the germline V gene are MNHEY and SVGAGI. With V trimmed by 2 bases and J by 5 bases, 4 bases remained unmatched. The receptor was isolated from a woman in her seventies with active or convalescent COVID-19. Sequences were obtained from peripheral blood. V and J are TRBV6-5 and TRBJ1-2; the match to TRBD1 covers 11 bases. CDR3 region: CASSYRDRGSYGYTF. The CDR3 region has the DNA TGTGCCAGCAGTTACCGGGACAGGGGGTCTTATGGCTACACCTTC.